This TCR beta chain was sequenced for a study of T-cell reconstitution after alpha-beta-depleted transplantation in children. Per germline, CDR1 SGHNT and CDR2 YENEEA. The CDR3 runs 15 residues. Trimming at V came to 0 bases and at J to 5 bases, leaving 1 base not matched to a gene. Construction of the TCRbeta library involved unique molecular identifiers. TCRdb used MiXCR to reprocess the PCR reads, holding one entry per CDR3 protein. The table has a few hundred thousand distinct CDR3 sequences, roughly 13% seen once. Broader study findings: The authors attributed T-cell counts and diversity one year after transplant mostly to newly produced T cells. Alpha-beta T cells present about two months after transplant were reported to originate from several hundred expanded graft clones.

There are a few counts of this clonotype. Its cognate antigen is unknown. J is TRBJ2-3 and V is TRBV11-3; the match to TRBD2 covers 11 bases. Sequenced material: PBMCs, mostly from graft donor cells, taken 360 days after TCRalphabeta/CD19-depleted stem cell transplant. The origin of this receptor is a male patient younger than 18 who had a stem cell transplant for acute myeloid leukemia, so the T cells may come from the graft donor. DNA for the CDR3: TGTGCCAGCAGCTTAGACGGGACTAGCGGAGATACGCAGTATTTT. Translating gives CASSLDGTSGDTQYF.